Listed below are T cell receptor beta chains from one sample, sequenced in a study of identical twins. Each CDR3 protein is one row after TCRdb ran MiXCR on the 5' RACE reads. The table records 500,000 or so distinct CDR3 sequences, less than 25% of them present only once. The sample also formed part of further work on T cells expressing NK-cell markers.

Sequenced input: CD4+ T cells sorted from blood. Receptor source: a woman aged 18-35 years in good health. CDR3s include the opening cysteine and the closing phenylalanine or tryptophan. The D gene is left open where the match is weak. Size is omitted from some rows. Given values are once, few, many or a class for expanded clones.

j_call,d_call,v_call,clone_size,cdr3_aa,cdr3_nt
TRBJ1-1,NA,TRBV20-1,few,CSASPNTEAFF,TGCAGTGCTAGCCCAAACACTGAAGCTTTCTTT
TRBJ2-6,NA,TRBV20-1,few,CSARTGANVLTF,TGCAGTGCTAGAACTGGGGCCAACGTCCTGACTTTC
TRBJ2-1,TRBD2,TRBV7-2,NA,CASSSSGGANEQFF,TGTGCCAGCAGCTCTAGCGGGGGGGCCAATGAGCAGTTCTTC
TRBJ2-2,TRBD2,TRBV10-3,few,CAISYPGGQTGELFF,TGTGCCATCAGTTATCCGGGGGGGCAAACCGGGGAGCTGTTTTTT
TRBJ2-1,NA,TRBV20-1,many,CSAFSPGGDEQFF,TGCAGTGCTTTCTCCCCCGGGGGCGATGAGCAGTTCTTC
TRBJ2-7,TRBD2,TRBV4-2,NA,CASSQDFNHRDSGSIYEQYF,TGTGCCAGCAGCCAAGATTTTAACCACCGGGATAGCGGGAGCATATACGAGCAGTACTTC
TRBJ2-2,NA,TRBV6-1,few,CASSGARLSNTGELFF,TGTGCCAGCAGTGGGGCACGGCTCTCAAACACCGGGGAGCTGTTTTTT
TRBJ2-2,NA,TRBV6-5,few,CASSYPGTGELFF,TGTGCCAGCAGTTACCCAGGGACCGGGGAGCTGTTTTTT
TRBJ2-4,TRBD1,TRBV7-8,few,CASSLRDRGRGNIQYF,TGTGCCAGCAGCTTAAGGGACAGGGGGCGAGGAAACATTCAGTACTTC
TRBJ2-4,NA,TRBV7-8,few,CASSLVYQNIQYF,TGTGCCAGCAGCTTAGTCTACCAAAACATTCAGTACTTC
TRBJ2-1,NA,TRBV20-1,NA,CSASIRAGHNEQFF,TGCAGTGCTAGTATCCGGGCGGGTCACAATGAGCAGTTCTTC
TRBJ2-2,NA,TRBV20-1,few,CSARVGAANTGELFF,TGCAGTGCTAGAGTGGGGGCCGCGAACACCGGGGAGCTGTTTTTT
TRBJ1-4,NA,TRBV20-1,NA,CSASRSGSEKLFF,TGCAGTGCTAGTAGGTCAGGGTCTGAAAAACTGTTTTTT
TRBJ2-1,NA,TRBV5-5,NA,CASSPAQDSHYNEQFF,TGTGCCAGCAGCCCTGCGCAGGACAGCCACTACAATGAGCAGTTCTTC
TRBJ2-2,TRBD2,TRBV5-6,NA,CASSIPSAGVFTNTGELFF,TGTGCCAGCAGCATCCCCTCTGCGGGGGTTTTTACGAACACCGGGGAGCTGTTTTTT
TRBJ2-4,TRBD1,TRBV2,NA,CASSGPGTGLAKNIQYF,TGTGCCAGCAGTGGTCCCGGGACAGGGCTAGCCAAAAACATTCAGTACTTC
TRBJ1-1,NA,TRBV20-1,NA,CSAIRGTDTEAFF,TGCAGTGCTATTAGAGGTACGGACACTGAAGCTTTCTTT
TRBJ2-1,TRBD2,TRBV20-1,many,CSARYKSGVNEQFF,TGCAGTGCTAGGTATAAAAGCGGGGTTAATGAGCAGTTCTTC